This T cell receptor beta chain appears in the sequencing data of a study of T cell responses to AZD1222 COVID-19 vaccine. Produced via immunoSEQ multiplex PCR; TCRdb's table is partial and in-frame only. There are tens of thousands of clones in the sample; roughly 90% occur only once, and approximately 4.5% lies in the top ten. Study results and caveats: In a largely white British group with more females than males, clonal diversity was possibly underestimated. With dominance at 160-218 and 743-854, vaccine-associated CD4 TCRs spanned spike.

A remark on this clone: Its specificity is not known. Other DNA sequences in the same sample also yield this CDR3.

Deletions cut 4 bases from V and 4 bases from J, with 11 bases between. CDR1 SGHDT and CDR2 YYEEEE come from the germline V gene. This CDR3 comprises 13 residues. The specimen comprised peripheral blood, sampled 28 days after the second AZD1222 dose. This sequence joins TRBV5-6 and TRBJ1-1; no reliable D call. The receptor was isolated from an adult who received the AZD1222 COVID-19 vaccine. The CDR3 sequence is CASSPASGTEAFF. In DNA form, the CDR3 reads TGTGCCAGCAGCCCGGCCTCGGGCACTGAAGCTTTCTTT.